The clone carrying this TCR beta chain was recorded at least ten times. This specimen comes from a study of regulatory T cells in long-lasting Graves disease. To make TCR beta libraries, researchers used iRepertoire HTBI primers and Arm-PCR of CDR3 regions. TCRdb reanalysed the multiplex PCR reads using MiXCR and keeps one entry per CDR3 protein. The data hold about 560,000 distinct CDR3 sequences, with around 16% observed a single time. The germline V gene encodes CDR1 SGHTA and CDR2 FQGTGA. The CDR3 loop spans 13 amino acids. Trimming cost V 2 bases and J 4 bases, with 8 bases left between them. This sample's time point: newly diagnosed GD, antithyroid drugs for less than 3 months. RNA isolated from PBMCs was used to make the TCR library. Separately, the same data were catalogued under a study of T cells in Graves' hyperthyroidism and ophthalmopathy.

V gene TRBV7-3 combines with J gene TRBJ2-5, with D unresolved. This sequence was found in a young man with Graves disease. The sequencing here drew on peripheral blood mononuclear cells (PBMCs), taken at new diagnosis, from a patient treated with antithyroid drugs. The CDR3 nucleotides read TGTGCCAGCAGCTTACTGAGAGGAGAGACCCAGTACTTC. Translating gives CASSLLRGETQYF.